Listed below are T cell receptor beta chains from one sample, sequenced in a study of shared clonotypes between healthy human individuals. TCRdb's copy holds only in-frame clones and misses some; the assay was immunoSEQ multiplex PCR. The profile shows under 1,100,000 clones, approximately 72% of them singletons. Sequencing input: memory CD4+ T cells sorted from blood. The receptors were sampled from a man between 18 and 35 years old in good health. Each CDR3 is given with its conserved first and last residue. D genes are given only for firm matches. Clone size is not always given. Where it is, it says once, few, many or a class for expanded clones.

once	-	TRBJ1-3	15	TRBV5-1	TGCGCCAGCAGCATAGGGACATCCTCTGGAAACACCATATATTTT	CASSIGTSSGNTIYF
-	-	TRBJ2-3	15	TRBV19	TGTGCCAGTAGATTGGCTGGGTTGGGGGGAGATACGCAGTATTTT	CASRLAGLGGDTQYF
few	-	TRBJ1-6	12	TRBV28	TGTGCCAGCAGTCTCTATAATTCACCCCTCCACTTT	CASSLYNSPLHF
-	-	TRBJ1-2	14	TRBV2	TGTGCCAGCAGTGTTGCAGGAGGAGGGTATGGCTACACCTTC	CASSVAGGGYGYTF
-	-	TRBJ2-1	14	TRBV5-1	TGCGCCAGCAGCGTGGATACTAGGTTCAATGAGCAGTTCTTC	CASSVDTRFNEQFF
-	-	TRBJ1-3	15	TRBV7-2	TGTGCCAGCAGTGCAGGGTATCAAGATGGAAACACCATATATTTT	CASSAGYQDGNTIYF
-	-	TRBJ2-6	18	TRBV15	TGTGCCACCAGCAGAGGGGTCGGGGGTCCCTCTGGGGCCAACGTCCTGACTTTC	CATSRGVGGPSGANVLTF
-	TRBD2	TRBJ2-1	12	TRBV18	TGTGCCAGCTCACCAGGACTAGCGGGGCAGTTCTTC	CASSPGLAGQFF
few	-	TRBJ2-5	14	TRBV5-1	TGCGCCAGCAGCTTCTCGCAGAGCCAAGAGACCCAGTACTTC	CASSFSQSQETQYF
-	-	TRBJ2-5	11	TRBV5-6	TGTGCCAGCAGCCTCGTAGAGACCCAGTACTTC	CASSLVETQYF
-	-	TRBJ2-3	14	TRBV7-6	TGTGCCAGCAGCGTGGGGGGGGCCCCAGATACGCAGTATTTT	CASSVGGAPDTQYF
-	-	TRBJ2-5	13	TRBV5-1	TGCGCCAGCAGCTTCGAGGCAGAAGAGACCCAGTACTTC	CASSFEAEETQYF
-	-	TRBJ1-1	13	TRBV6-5	TGTGCCAGCAGCCTAGCCTCCGGGGGTGAAGCTTTCTTT	CASSLASGGEAFF
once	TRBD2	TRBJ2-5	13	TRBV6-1	TGTGCCATCGGGGGGACTCTCCAAGAGACCCAGTACTTC	CAIGGTLQETQYF
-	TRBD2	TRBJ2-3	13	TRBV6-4	TGTGCCAGCAGCCCCGGACTAGAGGGTACGCAGTATTTT	CASSPGLEGTQYF
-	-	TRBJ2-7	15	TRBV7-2	TGTGCCAGCAGCTTATACCCAGGGACGGCCTACGAGCAGTACTTC	CASSLYPGTAYEQYF
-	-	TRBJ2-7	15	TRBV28	TGTGCCAGCAGTGAAAGGGGCAGGGTGGTCAACGAGCAGTACTTC	CASSERGRVVNEQYF
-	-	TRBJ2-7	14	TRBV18	TGTGCCAGCTCACTCCAGGGGATTAACTACGAGCAGTACTTC	CASSLQGINYEQYF
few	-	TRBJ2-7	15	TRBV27	TGTGCCAGCAGTTTAAAAACGGAGCAATCCTACGAGCAGTACTTC	CASSLKTEQSYEQYF
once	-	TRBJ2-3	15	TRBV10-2	TGCGCCAGCAGTGAGTCGAGGGGCTTCACAGATACGCAGTATTTT	CASSESRGFTDTQYF
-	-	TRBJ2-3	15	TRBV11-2	TGTGCCAGCAGCTTAGTGTCAGGGGTGGGAGATACGCAGTATTTT	CASSLVSGVGDTQYF
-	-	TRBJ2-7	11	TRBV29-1	TGCAGCGTCACGGACGGGGGTTTCGAGTACTTC	CSVTDGGFEYF
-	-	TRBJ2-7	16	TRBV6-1	TGTGCCAGCAGTGAAGCGGCCGGTATTAGCTCCTACGAGCAGTACTTC	CASSEAAGISSYEQYF
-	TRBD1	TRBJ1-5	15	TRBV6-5	TGTGCCAGCAGCACCCGACAGGGAGAGAATCAGCCCCAGCATTTT	CASSTRQGENQPQHF
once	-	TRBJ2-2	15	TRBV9	TGTGCCAGCAGTGTGCTCGGGGGCGCGGGCGGGGAGCTGTTTTTT	CASSVLGGAGGELFF
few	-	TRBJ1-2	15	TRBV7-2	TGTGCCAGCAGCTTAGATTATGGGTCTAACTATGGCTACACCTTC	CASSLDYGSNYGYTF
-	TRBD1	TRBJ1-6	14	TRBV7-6	TGTGCCAGCAGCTCCGGACAGGGAAATTCACCCCTCCACTTT	CASSSGQGNSPLHF
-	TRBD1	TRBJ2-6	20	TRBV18	TGTGCCAGCTCACCTACAGTCGGGGGACAGGGGCTCTCTGGGGCCAACGTCCTGACTTTC	CASSPTVGGQGLSGANVLTF
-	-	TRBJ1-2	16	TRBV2	TGTGCCAGCACCGAGGGGGACTCCCCTGGAGGGTATGGCTACACCTTC	CASTEGDSPGGYGYTF
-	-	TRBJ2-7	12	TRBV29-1	TGCAGCGTTGAAGGACAGTTTTACGAGCAGTACTTC	CSVEGQFYEQYF
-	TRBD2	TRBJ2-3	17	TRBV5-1	TGCGCCAGCAGCTTGGTCCTAGCGGGAGCCGGAACAGATACGCAGTATTTT	CASSLVLAGAGTDTQYF
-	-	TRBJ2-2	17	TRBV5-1	TGCGCCAGCAGCTTGGTTCCTCGGGGTCGTGACACCGGGGAGCTGTTTTTT	CASSLVPRGRDTGELFF
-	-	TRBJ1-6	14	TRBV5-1	TGCGCCAGCGCTACCGGGACTAACGGTTCACCCCTCCACTTT	CASATGTNGSPLHF
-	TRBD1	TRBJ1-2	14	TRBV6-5	TGTGCCAGCAGGACCCCGGACAGGGGGGAAGGCTACACCTTC	CASRTPDRGEGYTF
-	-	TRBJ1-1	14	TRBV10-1	TGCGCCAGCAGTGGTAGTCTCGGGGGCTACGGAGCTTTCTTT	CASSGSLGGYGAFF
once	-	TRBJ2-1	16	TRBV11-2	TGTGCCAGCAGCCCCAGGGGGGGGTGGACTAGCAATGAGCAGTTCTTC	CASSPRGGWTSNEQFF
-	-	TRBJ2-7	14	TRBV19	TGTGCCAGTAGTTCACGACAGAGCCCCTACGAGCAGTACTTC	CASSSRQSPYEQYF
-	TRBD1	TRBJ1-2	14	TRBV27	TGTGCCAGCAGTTCCCAGGGACAGGGTGGTGGCTACACCTTC	CASSSQGQGGGYTF
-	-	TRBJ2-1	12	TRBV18	TGTGCCAGCTCACCCAGCCGAAATGAGCAGTTCTTC	CASSPSRNEQFF
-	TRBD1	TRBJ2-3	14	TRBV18	TGTGCCAGCTCAGGACAGGGGGCCAGAGATACGCAGTATTTT	CASSGQGARDTQYF
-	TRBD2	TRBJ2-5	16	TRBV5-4	TGTGCCAGCAGCTTGGGGCTAGCGGGGGCCCAAGAGACCCAGTACTTC	CASSLGLAGAQETQYF
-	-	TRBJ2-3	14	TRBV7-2	TGTGCCAGCAGGGCCAGGCGCAGTACAGATACGCAGTATTTT	CASRARRSTDTQYF
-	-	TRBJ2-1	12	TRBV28	TGTGCCAGCAGCTCCACTACTTGGGAGCAGTTCTTC	CASSSTTWEQFF
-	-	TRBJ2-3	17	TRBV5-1	TGCGCCAGCAGCTTGGGCCCAGGGAGAACTAGCACAGATACGCAGTATTTT	CASSLGPGRTSTDTQYF
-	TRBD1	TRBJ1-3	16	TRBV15	TGTGCCACCAGCGGGCTCAGGGGGGACCGGGGAAACACCATATATTTT	CATSGLRGDRGNTIYF
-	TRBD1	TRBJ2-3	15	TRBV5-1	TGCGCCAGCAGCTTTACAGGGGAAAGGGCAGATACGCAGTATTTT	CASSFTGERADTQYF
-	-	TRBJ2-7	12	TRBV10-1	TGCGCCAGCAGTACAGGGCCAGGGGAGCAGTACTTC	CASSTGPGEQYF
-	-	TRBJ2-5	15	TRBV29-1	TGCAGCGCCCGAACCGGGGGATCCCGACAAGAGACCCAGTACTTC	CSARTGGSRQETQYF
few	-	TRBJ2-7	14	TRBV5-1	TGCGCCAGCATGGATCAGCCGGGACCCTACGAGCAGTACTTC	CASMDQPGPYEQYF
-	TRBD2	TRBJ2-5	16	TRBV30	TGTGCCTGGAGGGACCAATGGGGGGGAGTTAGGGAGACCCAGTACTTC	CAWRDQWGGVRETQYF
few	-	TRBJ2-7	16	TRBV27	TGTGCCAGCAGTCCCCAGGCCGGGGTTGGCGCACACGAGCAGTACTTC	CASSPQAGVGAHEQYF
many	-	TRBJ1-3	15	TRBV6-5	TGTGCCAGCAGAAAGTCCTGGGACGTCGGAAACACCATATATTTT	CASRKSWDVGNTIYF
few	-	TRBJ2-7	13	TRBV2	TGTGCCAGCGGAGGACCCTTCTCCTACGAGCAGTACTTC	CASGGPFSYEQYF
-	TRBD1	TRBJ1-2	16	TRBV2	TGTGCCACGCAGGCCGGGGCCCTGACAGGGAACTATGGCTACACCTTC	CATQAGALTGNYGYTF